This entry describes one TCR beta chain. Antigen unknown. This sample was included in a study of identical twins. Unique molecular identifiers were present on the cDNA, which also gained a universal primer site by template switching. A single record per CDR3 protein comes from TCRdb applying MiXCR to the 5' RACE reads. The sample comprises about 1.7 million distinct CDR3 sequences, around 29% of which are singletons, and 0.25% to 0.3% rests with the top ten. After removal of 10 bases from V and 4 bases from J, the junction contained 7 bases not matched to a gene. Germline CDR1 ENHRY, CDR2 SYGVKD. The CDR3 consists of 13 residues. Study conclusions and caveats: The more abundant beta clonotypes in cord blood had fewer insertions, and memory repertoires did not show this. Researchers caution that invariant MAIT and iNKT cells could partly confound zero-insertion analyses.

Healthy Caucasian individuals made up all the donors. The TCR was taken from a newborn girl in good health. The sample comprised cord blood. The chain couples TRBV10-3 to TRBJ2-7; 10 nucleotides match TRBD1. CDR3: CATTGQGGYEQYF. Here the CDR3 DNA reads TGTGCCACCACCGGACAGGGGGGATACGAGCAGTACTTC.